Sequencing of this TCR beta chain was carried out in a study of CD8+CD57+ T cells in acquired aplastic anemia. Overall study context: Average CD4+ read depth in healthy donors was around 10 million reads.

Researchers used genomic DNA as the template to profile TCR beta VDJ and CDR3. MiXCR, applied by TCRdb to the reads, yields one record per CDR3 protein. The sample holds 200,000 to 250,000 distinct CDR3 sequences, about a third seen once. Whole-study results and caveats: Comparison of patients with controls identified approximately 28 shared CD8+ CDR3 sequences. The study found no significant CD8+ Simpson's diversity difference between patients and controls.

The CDR3 extends over 15 amino acids. Germline V CDR1 and CDR2: SGHTA, FQGNSA. This clonotype has a handful of counts. Its target is unknown. Mismatch with germline at one junction end may stem from a read error. This receptor was obtained from a human donor in good health, serving as a control. The sample consisted of sorted CD4+, CD8+, or CD8+CD57+ T cells (not recorded which) from PBMCs. The chain has TRBV7-2 and TRBJ1-2; 7 bases are a match to TRBD1. In nucleotides, the CDR3 is TGTGCCAGCAGCGCAACGACGCCAGGGGGTCAAGGCTACATCTTC. It codes for CASSATTPGGQGYIF.